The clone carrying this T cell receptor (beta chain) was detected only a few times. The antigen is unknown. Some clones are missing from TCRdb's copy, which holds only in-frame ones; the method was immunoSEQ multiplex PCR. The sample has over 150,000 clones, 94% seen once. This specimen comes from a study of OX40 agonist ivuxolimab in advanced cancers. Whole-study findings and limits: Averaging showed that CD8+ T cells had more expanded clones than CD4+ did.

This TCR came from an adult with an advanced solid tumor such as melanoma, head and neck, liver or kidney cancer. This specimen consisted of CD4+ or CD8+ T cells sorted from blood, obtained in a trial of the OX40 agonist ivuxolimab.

The CDR3 here is CASSSPAGGNTEAFF. The CDR3 coding sequence is TGTGCCAGCAGCTCCCCGGCAGGGGGGAACACTGAAGCTTTCTTT. V and J are TRBV7-3 and TRBJ1-1, with 7 nucleotides matching TRBD1. This CDR3 spans 15 amino acids. Per the germline V gene, CDR1 is SGHTA and CDR2 is FQGTGA. The V segment lost 4 bases and the J segment 1 base; nucleotides outside the gene matches: 6.